The clone carrying this T cell receptor (beta chain) was recorded many times. The source of the sample is a study of T cells in Graves' hyperthyroidism and ophthalmopathy. The TCR beta CDR3 regions underwent amplification using RNA transcripts as the source. The HTBI set primed first-round TCR CDR3 RT-PCR. Via MiXCR, TCRdb re-called the multiplex PCR reads, giving one row per CDR3 protein. The table lists 300,000 to 350,000 distinct CDR3 sequences, 14% of them singletons. V dropped 7 bases and J dropped 1; count of bases not matched to a gene: 12. CDR3 length: 17 amino acids. Germline CDR1 and CDR2: MNHEY and SMNVEV (reference sequence).

The gene calls are TRBV27 and TRBJ2-2, with 7 bases aligning to TRBD2. The sequence was obtained from a woman aged 30 to 39 with Graves' hyperthyroidism. Sequencing was done on a sample of blood. CDR3 in amino acids: CASTRNWGGVNTGELFF. The CDR3 bases are TGTGCCAGCACCCGGAATTGGGGAGGGGTGAACACCGGGGAGCTGTTTTTT.